One TCR beta chain is described in this entry. This sample was included in a study of blood T cell repertoires in COVID-19. Study in general: From the United States, Italy and Spain came samples of acute and convalescent COVID-19. T cells, B-cell-depleted T cells, or PBMCs provided the cDNA or gDNA that served as material.

Per the original methods: Reference gene primer amplification in the assay estimated nucleated cell counts. Generated by immunoSEQ multiplex PCR, the TCRdb table keeps only in-frame clones and is missing some. V and J calls and clone size follow that table, whereas D and trimming were derived from the DNA. The table records 120,000 or so clones, around three quarters of them present only once. Specimen: peripheral blood. The receptor was isolated from a woman in her 70s with acute or convalescent COVID-19.

Here the CDR3 DNA reads TGTGCCAGCAGCTTAGCCCCCCTAGCGGGGTACGAGCAGTACTTC. Amino acid sequence: CASSLAPLAGYEQYF. The J gene is TRBJ2-7, the V gene TRBV7-2; 9 bases align to TRBD2. Germline V gives CDR1 SGHTA, CDR2 FQGNSA. CDR3 length: 15 amino acids. The V and J ends lost 0 bases and 4 bases, in that order; junction bases with no gene match: 4. Full variable domain (remainder filled in from reference TRBV7-2 and TRBJ2-7): GAGVSQSPSNKVTEKGKDVELRCDPISGHTALYWYRQSLGQGLEFLIYFQGNSAPDKSGLPSDRFSAERTGGSVSTLTIQRTQQEDSAVYLCASSLAPLAGYEQYFGPGTRLTVT.